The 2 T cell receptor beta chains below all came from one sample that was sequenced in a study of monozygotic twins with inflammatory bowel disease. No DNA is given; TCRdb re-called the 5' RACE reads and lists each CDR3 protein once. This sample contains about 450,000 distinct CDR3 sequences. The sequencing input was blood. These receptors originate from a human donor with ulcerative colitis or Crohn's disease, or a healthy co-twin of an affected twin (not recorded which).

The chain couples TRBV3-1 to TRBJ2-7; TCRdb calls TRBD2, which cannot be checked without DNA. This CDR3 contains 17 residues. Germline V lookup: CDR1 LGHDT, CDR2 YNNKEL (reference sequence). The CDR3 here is CASSQDSALAGLNEQYF.

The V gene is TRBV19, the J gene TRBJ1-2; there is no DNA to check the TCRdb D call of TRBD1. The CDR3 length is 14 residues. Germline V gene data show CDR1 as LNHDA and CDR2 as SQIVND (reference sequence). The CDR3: CASIRTGTNYGYTF. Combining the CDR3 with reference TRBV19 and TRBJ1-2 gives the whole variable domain DGGITQSPKYLFRKEGQNVTLSCEQNLNHDAMYWYRQDPGQGLRLIYYSQIVNDFQKGDIAEGYSVSREKKESFPLTVTSAQKNPTAFYLCASIRTGTNYGYTFGSGTRLTVV.